The rows below give T cell receptor beta chains drawn from one sample of a study of cytomegalovirus exposure and HLA in healthy donors. The assay was immunoSEQ multiplex PCR, and TCRdb's table has in-frame clones only and misses some. In the table there are about 130,000 clones, about 76% of which are singletons. Material for sequencing was PBMCs. The receptors derive from a man between 18 and 35 years old in good health and CMV-seronegative. Each CDR3 is given with its conserved first and last residue. The order of the fields is J gene, D gene, V gene, clone size, CDR3 DNA, CDR3 protein. A D gene is named only where the DNA matches it firmly. The listing skips clone size in some rows; elsewhere it reads once, few, many or a size class.

j_call: TRBJ1-4; d_call: TRBD1; v_call: TRBV4-2; clone_size: once; cdr3_nt: TGTGCCAGCAGCCAAGACTCCGACAGGGTTAATGAAAAACTGTTTTTT; cdr3_aa: CASSQDSDRVNEKLFF
j_call: TRBJ1-2; d_call: TRBD1; v_call: TRBV7-6; clone_size: NA; cdr3_nt: TGTGCCAGCAGCTTAGGGGACAGGGTTAACTATGGCTACACCTTC; cdr3_aa: CASSLGDRVNYGYTF
j_call: TRBJ1-3; d_call: NA; v_call: TRBV9; clone_size: NA; cdr3_nt: TGTGCCAGCAGCGTTCTCCGGGATGGAGGAAACACCATATATTTT; cdr3_aa: CASSVLRDGGNTIYF
j_call: TRBJ2-1; d_call: NA; v_call: TRBV6-5; clone_size: few; cdr3_nt: TGTGCCAGCCACCCGCAGGGTTACAATGAGCAGTTCTTC; cdr3_aa: CASHPQGYNEQFF
j_call: TRBJ1-4; d_call: NA; v_call: TRBV4-3; clone_size: NA; cdr3_nt: TGCGCCAGCAGCCCATCGACAGGCCGACTTGAAAAACTGTTTTTT; cdr3_aa: CASSPSTGRLEKLFF
j_call: TRBJ1-2; d_call: NA; v_call: TRBV29-1; clone_size: NA; cdr3_nt: TGCAGCGTTGGTCCCAGATACTATGGCTACACCTTC; cdr3_aa: CSVGPRYYGYTF
j_call: TRBJ2-2; d_call: NA; v_call: TRBV30; clone_size: NA; cdr3_nt: TGTGCCTGGAGTGGAAGCAGGGAAGGATGGACCGGGGAGCTGTTTTTT; cdr3_aa: CAWSGSREGWTGELFF
j_call: TRBJ1-2; d_call: NA; v_call: TRBV5-1; clone_size: NA; cdr3_nt: TGCGCCAGCAGCGAGGACAACGTCTATGGCTACACCTTC; cdr3_aa: CASSEDNVYGYTF
j_call: TRBJ2-7; d_call: NA; v_call: TRBV27; clone_size: NA; cdr3_nt: TGTGCCAGCAGTGGGCCAGGGGGGTACGAGCAGTACTTC; cdr3_aa: CASSGPGGYEQYF
j_call: TRBJ1-2; d_call: TRBD1; v_call: TRBV19; clone_size: few; cdr3_nt: TGTGCCAGTAGTAAACCGGGACAGGGCATCTATGGCTACACCTTC; cdr3_aa: CASSKPGQGIYGYTF
j_call: TRBJ1-4; d_call: NA; v_call: TRBV6-5; clone_size: NA; cdr3_nt: TGTGCCAGCAGTTACTCGGCAGGCGTTAATGAAAAACTGTTTTTT; cdr3_aa: CASSYSAGVNEKLFF
j_call: TRBJ1-2; d_call: NA; v_call: TRBV7-9; clone_size: NA; cdr3_nt: TGTGCCACTCAGCCCGGGTATGGCTACACCTTC; cdr3_aa: CATQPGYGYTF
j_call: TRBJ2-1; d_call: NA; v_call: TRBV5-1; clone_size: NA; cdr3_nt: TGCGCCAGCAGCTTGGATGAAGGCGGGACGTTTACTTGGCATGAGCAGTTCTTC; cdr3_aa: CASSLDEGGTFTWHEQFF
j_call: TRBJ2-1; d_call: TRBD1; v_call: TRBV5-1; clone_size: NA; cdr3_nt: TGCGCCAGCAGCTTGGGACAGGGTTCCTACAATGAGCAGTTCTTC; cdr3_aa: CASSLGQGSYNEQFF
j_call: TRBJ1-5; d_call: NA; v_call: TRBV27; clone_size: NA; cdr3_nt: TGTGCCAGCAGTTTGTATCGAGATCAGCCCCAGCATTTT; cdr3_aa: CASSLYRDQPQHF
j_call: TRBJ1-5; d_call: NA; v_call: TRBV2; clone_size: NA; cdr3_nt: TGTGCCAGCAGTGAATTCCCCGCAGGCGACAATCAGCCCCAGCATTTT; cdr3_aa: CASSEFPAGDNQPQHF
j_call: TRBJ1-1; d_call: NA; v_call: TRBV9; clone_size: NA; cdr3_nt: TGTGCCAGCAGCCCCCGAGGAGACCGGAACACTGAAGCTTTCTTT; cdr3_aa: CASSPRGDRNTEAFF
j_call: TRBJ1-4; d_call: NA; v_call: TRBV6-5; clone_size: once; cdr3_nt: TGTGCCAGCAGTTCATTAGTTCTTAATGAAAAACTGTTTTTT; cdr3_aa: CASSSLVLNEKLFF
j_call: TRBJ2-7; d_call: NA; v_call: TRBV7-2; clone_size: NA; cdr3_nt: TGTGCCAGCAGCTACCGGGGACAAACCGAGCAGTACTTC; cdr3_aa: CASSYRGQTEQYF
j_call: TRBJ2-7; d_call: NA; v_call: TRBV6-6; clone_size: NA; cdr3_nt: TGTGCCAGCAGTTTGGTGGGGGGGCGTCAAGAGCAGTACTTC; cdr3_aa: CASSLVGGRQEQYF
j_call: TRBJ2-3; d_call: NA; v_call: TRBV11-2; clone_size: once; cdr3_nt: TGTGCCAGCAGCTTAGATTGGGGCAGGAGCACAGATACGCAGTATTTT; cdr3_aa: CASSLDWGRSTDTQYF
j_call: TRBJ1-2; d_call: NA; v_call: TRBV5-1; clone_size: few; cdr3_nt: TGCGCCAGCAGCTCACAGGGCGATCGGGGCTATGGCTACACCTTC; cdr3_aa: CASSSQGDRGYGYTF